This T cell receptor (beta chain) derives from a study of naive and memory T cell subsets. The SP2 primer and nested alpha and beta constant region primers amplified ligated cDNA in four rounds. For blood and skin samples, reverse transcription used TCR alpha and beta constant primers. Each CDR3 protein gets one entry after TCRdb re-called the 5' RACE reads with MiXCR. The sample consists of roughly 60,000 distinct CDR3 sequences, around 7.3% of them appearing once. A UMI-containing oligonucleotide was joined by 3' ligation to the TCR cDNA template. Adult healthy volunteers gave 2.5 ml peripheral blood for whole-blood RNA. Reverse transcription used DNase-treated unsorted total RNA, aiming for roughly 1 to 1000 ng. This clonotype appeared many times. This CDR3 region has 15 residues. The V end lost 0 bases, the J end lost 5 bases, and 11 bases lay between the germline ends. The germline V gene has CDR1 MGHRA and CDR2 YSYEKL.

The rearrangement joins TRBV4-1 to TRBJ2-1, with D perhaps TRBD1 (5 bases). This clonotype originated in a male donor in good health. The CDR3 sequence is CASSQDPDSNNEQFF. The CDR3 DNA reads as TGCGCCAGCAGCCAAGACCCCGACAGCAACAATGAGCAGTTCTTC.